A selection of T cell receptor beta chains follows, all from one sample in a study of metastatic and nonmetastatic thyroid tumors. TCRdb re-called the PCR reads via MiXCR. The sample yields roughly 81,000 clones, approximately 9% seen once. Material for sequencing was blood. The receptors derive from a female donor with papillary thyroid cancer or a benign thyroid nodule (not recorded which). Some clones in this sample may be carry-over from other donors' samples. Each CDR3 is given with its conserved first and last residue.

V: TRBV30
CDR3: CAWMSGTGNTIYF

V: TRBV10-2
CDR3: CASMGGWSEQYF

V: TRBV5-5
CDR3: CASSPRTGQETQYF

V: TRBV19
CDR3: CASSSRQGNQPQHF

V: TRBV10-3
CDR3: CAISESLGPGHEQFF

V: TRBV5-8
CDR3: CASSFSGGAGEQFF

V: TRBV30
CDR3: CAWSAGSATNEKLFF

V: TRBV12-3/TRBV12-4
CDR3: CASSILGTRASEQYF

V: TRBV27
CDR3: CASTHVGDPRGTEAFF

V: TRBV2
CDR3: CASGFTSGYGETQYF

V: TRBV4-1
CDR3: CASSPATGTSGHHEQYF

V: TRBV19
CDR3: CASSLEYGQGNLLLAGELFF

V: TRBV7-9
CDR3: CASSYWTGPRDEKLFF

V: TRBV7-2
CDR3: CASSPGFSKHYEQYF

V: TRBV5-1
CDR3: CASSLEITGGTDTQYF

V: TRBV30
CDR3: CAWSRGQNYGYTF

V: TRBV20-1
CDR3: CSAYQGRPKDTQYF

V: TRBV24-1
CDR3: CATSQDRDGSYEQYF

V: TRBV12-3/TRBV12-4
CDR3: CASSQKDRDHEQYF

V: TRBV5-1
CDR3: CASSLAAGDYYGYTF

V: TRBV6-1
CDR3: CASQINGEFRGYTF

V: TRBV6-1
CDR3: CASRPNREFLYYEQYF

V: TRBV28
CDR3: CASSRRTGSTLGGYTF

V: TRBV12-3/TRBV12-4
CDR3: CASRSTGAYEQYF

V: TRBV19
CDR3: CATQVTALLNTEAFF